A single sample is the source of the 23 T cell receptor beta chains below, sequenced in a study of identical twins. Each CDR3 protein gets one entry after TCRdb re-called the 5' RACE reads with MiXCR. The data show a few hundred thousand distinct CDR3 sequences, around a sixth seen once. Sequenced sample: naive T cells sorted from blood. The receptors here all came from a man aged 50 to 59 in good health.

The rearrangement uses TRBV10-3 and TRBJ2-1, with 7 bases matching TRBD2. Germline V gives CDR1 ENHRY, CDR2 SYGVKD. V was clipped by 7 bases and J by 0 bases; unmatched bases: 9. This CDR3 spans 16 amino acids. This chain's CDR3 is CAINAGRGSSYNEQFF. The DNA for the CDR3 is TGTGCCATCAACGCCGGTCGCGGGAGCTCCTACAATGAGCAGTTCTTC.

This clonotype was seen repeatedly, ten times or more. The chain employs TRBV11-1 and TRBJ2-1, with 7 bases that match TRBD2. CDR3 length: 12 residues. V was pared by 0 bases and J by 11 bases, with 1 base of the junction left unmatched. The germline gives CDR1 SGHAT, CDR2 FQDESV (reference sequence). In DNA form, the CDR3 reads TGTGCCAGCAGCTTAGCGCGGGAGAAGCAGTTCTTC. Translating gives CASSLAREKQFF.

This clonotype occurred many times. The gene calls are TRBV5-1 and TRBJ1-6; D gene ambiguous. The germline V gene has CDR1 SGHRS and CDR2 YFSETQ. Trimming pared 3 bases from V and 5 bases from J, leaving 6 bases between. The CDR3 is made up of 13 amino acids. The CDR3 spells CASSSADNSPLHF. As DNA, the CDR3 is TGCGCCAGCAGCTCTGCAGATAATTCACCCCTCCACTTT.

This clonotype was seen more than once but under ten times. The rearrangement uses TRBV5-1 and TRBJ2-3; no definite D call. V was cut by 5 bases and J by 3 bases, with 19 bases left in between. CDR1 and CDR2 (germline): SGHRS, YFSETQ. CDR3 length: 16 amino acids. CDR3 protein: CASRKDIVRRTDTQYF. The CDR3 DNA reads TGCGCCAGCAGAAAAGACATAGTGCGGCGAACAGATACGCAGTATTTT.

In this sample, this clonotype turned up many times. The chain couples TRBV20-1 to TRBJ1-5, with D possibly being TRBD1 (5 bases). Germline V gives CDR1 DFQATT, CDR2 SNEGSKA (reference sequence). The CDR3 has 15 residues. Deletions cut 0 bases from V and 0 bases from J, with 9 bases between. CDR3 sequence reads: CSAREWTNSNQPQHF. CDR3 DNA: TGCAGTGCTAGAGAATGGACAAATAGCAATCAGCCCCAGCATTTT.

There are many counts of this clonotype. V gene TRBV4-3 combines with J gene TRBJ2-1; TRBD2 aligns across 7 bases. Unmatched junction bases numbered 19, after V lost 4 bases and J lost 7 bases. This CDR3 has 18 residues. CDR1 and CDR2 from the germline V gene are LGHNA and YSLEER. The CDR3 bases are TGCGCCAGCAGCCGAGTCCGGTATGGGAGGGACCCGGTTAATGAGCAGTTCTTC. It yields the protein CASSRVRYGRDPVNEQFF.

The chain couples TRBV28 to TRBJ2-7, with TRBD2 matching over 13 bases. The length of the CDR3 is 16 residues. The V and J ends lost 4 bases and 13 bases, in that order; junction bases with no gene match: 16. Germline V gene sequence: CDR1 MDHEN, CDR2 SYDVKM. CDR3 coding DNA: TGTGCCAGCAGTTCCGTCCTGCCGCTGGGACTAGCGGGATCCTACTTC. It is translated as CASSSVLPLGLAGSYF. Using reference TRBV28 and TRBJ2-7 for the parts outside the CDR3, the full variable domain is DVKVTQSSRYLVKRTGEKVFLECVQDMDHENMFWYRQDPGLGLRLIYFSYDVKMKEKGDIPEGYSVSREKKERFSLILESASTNQTSMYLCASSSVLPLGLAGSYFGPGTRLTVT.

In its sample, this clonotype was seen many times. CDR3 protein: CSASLWGQETQYF. The CDR3 DNA is TGCAGTGCTAGTCTCTGGGGGCAAGAGACCCAGTACTTC. V usage is TRBV20-1 and J usage is TRBJ2-5, with D perhaps given as TRBD1 or TRBD2 (5 bases each). This CDR3 is built from 13 residues. From germline, CDR1 is DFQATT and CDR2 SNEGSKA (reference sequence). Trimming pared 3 bases from V and 2 bases from J, leaving 10 bases between.

The chain carries TRBV19 and TRBJ2-1; 10 bases fit TRBD2. Looked up from germline, CDR1 is LNHDA and CDR2 is SQIVND (reference sequence). CDR3 length: 18 residues. J gave up 6 bases and V 6 bases, and 17 bases lay outside the gene matches. The CDR3, as DNA: TGTGCCAGTAGCGACCGGAGTAGCGGGAGGCGGAGGGGCAATGAGCAGTTCTTC. Translated, it gives CASSDRSSGRRRGNEQFF.

This clonotype was picked up a small number of times. The chain uses TRBV7-2 and TRBJ2-1, with 9 bases identical to TRBD2. After removal of 5 bases from V and 9 bases from J, the junction contained 14 bases not matched to a gene. This CDR3 is built from 16 residues. CDR1 SGHTA and CDR2 FQGNSA come from the germline V gene. The CDR3: CASSPFGGRARGEQFF. The CDR3 coding sequence is TGTGCCAGCAGCCCTTTTGGCGGGAGGGCCAGGGGTGAGCAGTTCTTC. Filled out from reference TRBV7-2 and TRBJ2-1, the complete variable domain reads GAGVSQSPSNKVTEKGKDVELRCDPISGHTALYWYRQSLGQGLEFLIYFQGNSAPDKSGLPSDRFSAERTGGSVSTLTIQRTQQEDSAVYLCASSPFGGRARGEQFFGPGTRLTVL.

This clonotype was detected many times. The J gene is TRBJ2-1, the V gene TRBV12-3 or TRBV12-4, with D hard to call. The length of the CDR3 is 12 residues. The V end was cut by 6 bases, the J end by 7 bases, with 10 bases between. The CDR3 region is CASSTVWNEQFF. Here the CDR3 DNA reads TGTGCCAGCAGCACCGTCTGGAATGAGCAGTTCTTC.

In nucleotides, the CDR3 is TGCAGTGCTAGAAAAGGGGGGAGCAATCAGCCCCAGCATTTT. It specifies CSARKGGSNQPQHF. J is TRBJ1-5 and V is TRBV20-1; TRBD1 is a possible D gene (6 bases). V was cut by 2 bases and J by 1 base, with 9 bases left in between. The CDR3 is 14 amino acids. Looked up from germline, CDR1 is DFQATT and CDR2 is SNEGSKA (reference sequence).

This clonotype appeared a few times. The chain has TRBV20-1 and TRBJ2-7; no clear D gene. This CDR3 is 10 amino acids long. Germline CDR1 is DFQATT and CDR2 is SNEGSKA (reference sequence). V was trimmed by 3 bases and J by 5 bases, leaving 5 bases between them. This CDR3 reads CSAREHEQYF. The CDR3 DNA sequence: TGCAGTGCTAGGGAGCACGAGCAGTACTTC.

This rearrangement joins TRBV6-2 or TRBV6-3 to TRBJ1-5; 7 bases map to TRBD1. This CDR3 has 15 amino acids. Germline CDR1 is MNHEY and CDR2 is SVGEGT. Germline trimming cut 5 bases from V and 6 bases from J; bases unmatched to any gene: 10. The CDR3 DNA reads as TGTGCCAGCAGTGACCGAGGGGGCGCGGGTCAGCCCCAGCATTTT. Translating gives CASSDRGGAGQPQHF.

In this sample, this clonotype turned up a few times. The chain joins TRBV28 to TRBJ2-3, with D unresolved. V lost 3 bases and J lost 0, with 7 bases in between. Germline CDR1 and CDR2: MDHEN and SYDVKM. The CDR3 totals 14 residues. DNA for the CDR3: TGTGCCAGCAGTTTCCTGCCTAGCACAGATACGCAGTATTTT. As protein: CASSFLPSTDTQYF.

This clonotype came up a few times. CDR3 sequence: CASSYWDRQETQYF. The CDR3 DNA reads as TGCGCCAGCAGCTACTGGGACAGGCAAGAGACCCAGTACTTC. The chain links TRBV5-1 to TRBJ2-5, with 8 bases matching TRBD1. From germline, CDR1 is SGHRS and CDR2 YFSETQ. Trimming at V came to 3 bases and at J to 2 bases, leaving 3 bases not matched to a gene. The length of the CDR3 is 14 residues. Drawing the rest from reference TRBV5-1 and TRBJ2-5, the complete variable domain is KAGVTQTPRYLIKTRGQQVTLSCSPISGHRSVSWYQQTPGQGLQFLFEYFSETQRNKGNFPGRFSGRQFSNSRSEMNVSTLELGDSALYLCASSYWDRQETQYFGPGTRLLVL.

Only a few counts were recorded for this clonotype. V is TRBV2 and J is TRBJ2-1, with D perhaps TRBD1 or TRBD2 (5 bases each). The CDR3 totals 15 residues. V was clipped by 3 bases and J by 8 bases, with 17 bases between them. Germline V gives CDR1 SNHLY, CDR2 FYNNEI. Here the CDR3 reads CASSDHGAPGDEQFF. The CDR3 region has the DNA TGTGCCAGCAGTGATCATGGGGCGCCCGGGGATGAGCAGTTCTTC.

This clonotype has ten or more counts. V gene TRBV7-9 combines with J gene TRBJ2-2; either TRBD1 or TRBD2 may fit D (5 bases each). V was cut by 6 bases and J by 4 bases, with 15 bases left in between. CDR1 is SEHNR and CDR2 is FQNEAQ in the germline V gene (reference sequence). The CDR3 has 15 residues. The CDR3 is CASRPVPGPTGELFF. CDR3 nucleotide sequence: TGTGCCAGCAGGCCAGTCCCGGGGCCCACCGGGGAGCTGTTTTTT.

A note on this clonotype: It may be a read error: a sequence one base away is much more abundant. CDR3 DNA: TGCGCCAGCAGCCCGGGCCCAGGAATCTACGGGCAGCACTTC. Amino acids: CASSPGPGIYGQHF. The chain has TRBV5-1 and TRBJ2-7, with D hard to call. CDR1 SGHRS and CDR2 YFSETQ come from the germline V gene. The CDR3 totals 14 residues.

There are many counts of this clonotype. The CDR3 sequence: CSARQFLSTDTQYF. The CDR3, as DNA: TGCAGTGCTAGACAGTTCCTCAGCACAGATACGCAGTATTTT. The rearrangement joins TRBV20-1 to TRBJ2-3, with D unresolved. CDR1 is DFQATT and CDR2 is SNEGSKA in the germline V gene (reference sequence). The CDR3 is 14 residues long. V shed 2 bases and J shed 0 bases, with 9 bases lying between them.

This rearrangement joins TRBV20-1 to TRBJ2-7; 12 bases align to TRBD1. There are 16 residues in the CDR3. With V trimmed by 1 base and J by 5 bases, 9 bases remained unmatched. Germline-derived CDR1 and CDR2 are DFQATT and SNEGSKA (reference sequence). The CDR3 reads CSARGTRDRGLHEQYF. CDR3 bases: TGCAGTGCTAGAGGCACCCGGGACAGGGGGCTTCACGAGCAGTACTTC.

The gene calls are TRBV5-1 and TRBJ1-1; D is unclear. CDR1 and CDR2 from the germline V gene are SGHRS and YFSETQ. Trimming pared 0 bases from V and 4 bases from J, leaving 13 bases between. The CDR3 extends over 15 amino acids. CDR3 nucleotides: TGCGCCAGCAGCTTGGCTTTAGGGAGGACCACTGAAGCTTTCTTT. Translating gives CASSLALGRTTEAFF.

The gene calls are TRBV12-3 or TRBV12-4 and TRBJ2-1, with a weak D call TRBD1 (5 bases). The CDR3 loop spans 16 amino acids. V was trimmed by 5 bases and J by 7 bases, leaving 21 bases between them. CDR3 in amino acids: CASSPPLLGVGNEQFF. Here the CDR3 DNA reads TGTGCCAGCAGTCCTCCGCTTCTAGGGGTGGGGAATGAGCAGTTCTTC.